A selection of T cell receptor beta chains follows, all from one sample in a study of cytomegalovirus exposure and HLA in healthy donors. TCRdb's copy holds only in-frame clones and misses some; the assay was immunoSEQ multiplex PCR. The sample lists 130,000 or so clones, roughly 90% occurring once. Sequenced sample: PBMCs. These receptors all come from a woman aged 35 to 49 in good health and CMV-seronegative. Both conserved end residues are part of each CDR3. Size is stated for part of the rows, as once, few or many counts, or as a class when the clone is expanded.

TRBV7-8	NA	TRBJ2-7	CASSGGLAGAGEQYF
TRBV4-1	NA	TRBJ2-3	CASSTGGADTQYF
TRBV7-2	NA	TRBJ1-5	CASSLVALTQGASQPQHF
TRBV28	NA	TRBJ2-1	CASSFGTIWDEQFF
TRBV5-1	NA	TRBJ2-7	CASSLLAGGGNEQYF
TRBV28	NA	TRBJ1-5	CASSPVFDAGARQPQHF
TRBV5-6	NA	TRBJ2-3	CASSFGRRDTQYF
TRBV6-5	once	TRBJ2-7	CASRPITAHEQYF
TRBV10-1	NA	TRBJ2-1	CASSQSGSTYNEQFF
TRBV30	NA	TRBJ1-1	CAWSVQGLGSTEAFF
TRBV18	NA	TRBJ2-1	CASSPPGLAGGADEQFF
TRBV19	NA	TRBJ2-2	CASNRGQGAIGELFF
TRBV11-2	NA	TRBJ2-2	CASSLNRAGKYGELFF
TRBV7-8	NA	TRBJ2-1	CASRAGGAVNEQFF
TRBV7-9	NA	TRBJ2-3	CSNSQRDTDTQYF
TRBV5-8	NA	TRBJ2-1	CADSSDGRSYNEQFF
TRBV2	NA	TRBJ2-7	CASSEKETGAYEQYF
TRBV9	NA	TRBJ2-7	CASSGGTPGLAGGSHYEQYF
TRBV27	NA	TRBJ2-7	CASSSGLAGYEQYF
TRBV6-5	NA	TRBJ1-4	CASSYYGPTNEKLFF
TRBV11-2	NA	TRBJ2-3	CASSLLATSTDTQYF
TRBV7-8	NA	TRBJ2-5	CAGSRQEQETQYF
TRBV30	NA	TRBJ1-4	CAWSSGYNEKLFF